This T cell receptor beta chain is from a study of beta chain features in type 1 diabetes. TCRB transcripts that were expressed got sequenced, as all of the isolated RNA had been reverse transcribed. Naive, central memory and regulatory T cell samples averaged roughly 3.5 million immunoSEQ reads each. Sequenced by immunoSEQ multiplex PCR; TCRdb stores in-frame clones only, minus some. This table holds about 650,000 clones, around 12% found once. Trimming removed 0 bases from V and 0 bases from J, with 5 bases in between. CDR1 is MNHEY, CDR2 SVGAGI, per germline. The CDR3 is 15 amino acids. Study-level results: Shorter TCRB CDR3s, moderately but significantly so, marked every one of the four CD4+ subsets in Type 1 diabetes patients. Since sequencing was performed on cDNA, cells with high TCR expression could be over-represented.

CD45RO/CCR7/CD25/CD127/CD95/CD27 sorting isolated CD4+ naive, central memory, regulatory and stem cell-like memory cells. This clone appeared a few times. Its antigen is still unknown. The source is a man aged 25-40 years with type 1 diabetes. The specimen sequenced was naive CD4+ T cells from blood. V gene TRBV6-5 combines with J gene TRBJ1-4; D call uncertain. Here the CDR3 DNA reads TGTGCCAGCAGTTACTCGAGTGCAACTAATGAAAAACTGTTTTTT. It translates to CASSYSSATNEKLFF.